These 5 T cell receptor beta chains came from one sample sequenced in a study of T cells in Graves' hyperthyroidism and ophthalmopathy. Amplification yielded TCR beta CDR3 regions, with RNA transcripts as the source. The HTBI primer set served for first-round RT-PCR of the TCR CDR3. Each CDR3 protein is one row after TCRdb ran MiXCR on the multiplex PCR reads. This table holds hundreds of thousands of distinct CDR3 sequences, roughly a sixth found once. The specimen was blood. The receptors shown here come from a woman between 50 and 59 years old with Graves' hyperthyroidism that later progressed to Graves' ophthalmopathy.

This clonotype has a count of ten or more. The CDR3 reads CSAIGGGVLNEQFF. CDR3 DNA sequence: TGCAGTGCTATAGGGGGGGGCGTTCTCAATGAGCAGTTCTTC. This chain uses TRBV20-1 with TRBJ2-1, with D possibly TRBD2 on 7 matching bases. V shed 4 bases and J shed 6 bases, with 16 bases lying between them. Germline CDR1 DFQATT, CDR2 SNEGSKA (reference sequence). The CDR3 contains 14 residues.

This clonotype came up many times. This chain joins TRBV6-5 and TRBJ2-5; 10 positions agree with TRBD2. Germline V gives CDR1 MNHEY, CDR2 SVGAGI. J lost 6 bases, V lost 2 bases, and 3 bases had no gene match. The length of the CDR3 is 14 residues. DNA of the CDR3: TGTGCCAGCAGTTACCCGGGACTAGCGAAGACCCAGTACTTC. This gives the protein CASSYPGLAKTQYF.

This clonotype turned up a few times. The rearrangement uses TRBV29-1 and TRBJ2-1, with TRBD1 identical over 8 bases. Germline V CDR1 and CDR2: SQVTM, ANQGSEA. This CDR3 contains 14 residues. After removal of 2 bases from V and 7 bases from J, the junction contained 7 bases not matched to a gene. For the CDR3, the DNA is TGCAGCGTTGAAAATGGACAGGGTGGGAATGAGCAGTTCTTC. It is translated as CSVENGQGGNEQFF.

The rearrangement uses TRBV7-2 and TRBJ2-3; 14 positions match TRBD2. This CDR3 has 20 amino acids. V was pared by 2 bases and J by 0 bases, with 10 bases of the junction left unmatched. Per the germline V gene, CDR1 is SGHTA and CDR2 is FQGNSA. The CDR3, as DNA: TGTGCCAGCAGCTTAAGCCGAGTCGGACTAGCGGGAGGCAGCACAGATACGCAGTATTTT. Translated, it gives CASSLSRVGLAGGSTDTQYF.

The rearrangement links TRBV7-9 to TRBJ1-2, with 8 positions matching TRBD1. The CDR3 extends over 14 amino acids. CDR1 is SEHNR, CDR2 FQNEAQ, per germline (reference sequence). V trimming: 5 bases; J trimming: 9 bases; junction bases outside the gene matches: 11. CDR3: CASSPKDRVYRYTF. CDR3 nucleotides: TGTGCCAGCAGCCCGAAGGACAGGGTGTACCGCTACACCTTC.